The T cell receptor beta chain described here comes from a study of blood T cells in healthy people across ages. Next came a second PCR, run for roughly 6 to 11 cycles, which used a sample-barcoded 5' primer along with a J-beta primer mix. MiXCR, run by TCRdb on the 5' RACE reads, gives a single entry per CDR3 protein. The table includes about 1.4 million distinct CDR3 sequences, approximately 59% detected once. Germline CDR1 is MGHRA and CDR2 is YSYEKL. V shed 5 bases, J shed 7 bases, and the junction held 7 bases outside the gene matches. There are 14 residues in the CDR3. The chain recombines TRBV4-1 with TRBJ2-1; 8 bases agree with TRBD1. The clonotype originates from a man aged 18 to 35 in good health. Sequencing used blood. Here the CDR3 reads CASSFRQGPNEQFF. The CDR3 DNA sequence: TGCGCCAGCAGCTTCAGACAGGGGCCAAATGAGCAGTTCTTC.